The rows below give T cell receptor beta chains drawn from one sample of a study of T cells in Graves' hyperthyroidism and ophthalmopathy. TCRdb reanalysed the multiplex PCR reads using MiXCR and keeps one entry per CDR3 protein. The table lists just over 550,000 distinct CDR3 sequences, just over 45% of them singletons. Material for sequencing was peripheral blood or thyroid tissue (not recorded which). Receptor source: a young woman with Graves' hyperthyroidism. CDR3s include the opening cysteine and the closing phenylalanine or tryptophan. The order of the fields is clone size, CDR3 length, V gene, J gene, CDR3 protein. Only some rows state a clone size, as once, few, many or a class for expanded clones.

>many|16|TRBV7-9|TRBJ1-3
CASSPTTGASGNTIYF
>.|14|TRBV5-6|TRBJ1-2
CASRGRQGDYGYTF
>few|12|TRBV15|TRBJ1-5
CATSLADETQHF
>many|12|TRBV7-9|TRBJ1-2
CASSFPYYGYTF
>.|14|TRBV29-1|TRBJ2-7
CSVEVLAGDGEQYF
>few|13|TRBV29-1|TRBJ1-4
CSVDRVRDEKLFF
>.|13|TRBV2|TRBJ2-7
CASPRGRHYEQYF
>.|16|TRBV7-8|TRBJ2-2
CASNLDVGGGTGELFF
>.|16|TRBV7-2|TRBJ2-5
CASSFRGSAYQETQYF
>.|14|TRBV19|TRBJ1-2
CASSIGDRGFGYTF
>.|10|TRBV29-1|TRBJ1-2
CSFGGGDYTF
>.|14|TRBV11-1|TRBJ1-1
CASSLLSGVTEAFF
>.|15|TRBV7-9|TRBJ1-1
CASSQGPGGGTEAFF
>many|13|TRBV29-1|TRBJ1-1
CSVDGETGKPAFF
>.|10|TRBV10-3|TRBJ2-7
CAIGRAEQYF
>.|16|TRBV25-1|TRBJ1-6
CASNRDREATGSPLHF
>.|13|TRBV20-1|TRBJ2-7
CSAQGRPTYEQYF
>few|15|TRBV7-9|TRBJ1-2
CASSSGTGLTGGYTF
>.|16|TRBV5-1|TRBJ2-7
CASSWSGAGITYEQYF
>.|14|TRBV20-1|TRBJ2-7
CSARLNGRAYEQYF
>many|13|TRBV29-1|TRBJ1-5
CSVGTGVGQPQHF
>.|10|TRBV10-2|TRBJ2-7
CASSECRQYF
>few|16|TRBV7-9|TRBJ2-5
CASSQGSSGWGETQYF
>.|16|TRBV10-2|TRBJ2-2
CASTRTSGSGTGELFF
>few|13|TRBV9|TRBJ2-5
CASSASGPETQYF
>.|16|TRBV5-4|TRBJ2-5
CASGSGGLAGMETQYF
>.|14|TRBV7-8|TRBJ1-1
CASSLDYRNTEAFF
>few|12|TRBV20-1|TRBJ1-4
CSARDRAAKLFF
>.|14|TRBV7-3|TRBJ1-1
CASSLQVLNTEAFF
>.|16|TRBV29-1|TRBJ2-7
CSVEVGRDVDSYEQYF
>.|14|TRBV20-1|TRBJ1-1
CSARVRGENTEAFF
>many|13|TRBV2|TRBJ1-1
CASTKGMNTEAFF
>few|14|TRBV29-1|TRBJ2-7
CSVDGAGGPYEQYF
>.|15|TRBV5-1|TRBJ2-7
CASTPGLAEFYEQYF
>many|14|TRBV29-1|TRBJ1-1
CSVEDSGGETEAFF
>.|14|TRBV15|TRBJ1-6
CATSRVGRGEALHF
>.|18|TRBV19|.
CASSITPAGTSGSYEQYF
>.|17|TRBV12-3/TRBV12-4|TRBJ1-5
CASGLSTGYYSNQPQHF
>many|14|TRBV15|TRBJ1-2
CATSRDQPTYGYTF
>.|15|TRBV25-1|TRBJ1-4
CASNQTDRGDEKLFF
>.|15|TRBV6-1|TRBJ2-7
CASSQTSGRAAEQYF
>few|15|TRBV12-3/TRBV12-4|TRBJ1-6
CASTPISGSNSPLHF
>.|14|TRBV7-9|TRBJ2-7
CASSLADRAYEQYF
>.|12|TRBV19|TRBJ1-4
CASRSGNEKLFF
>.|15|TRBV7-6|TRBJ2-7
CASSSRDRGPHEQYF